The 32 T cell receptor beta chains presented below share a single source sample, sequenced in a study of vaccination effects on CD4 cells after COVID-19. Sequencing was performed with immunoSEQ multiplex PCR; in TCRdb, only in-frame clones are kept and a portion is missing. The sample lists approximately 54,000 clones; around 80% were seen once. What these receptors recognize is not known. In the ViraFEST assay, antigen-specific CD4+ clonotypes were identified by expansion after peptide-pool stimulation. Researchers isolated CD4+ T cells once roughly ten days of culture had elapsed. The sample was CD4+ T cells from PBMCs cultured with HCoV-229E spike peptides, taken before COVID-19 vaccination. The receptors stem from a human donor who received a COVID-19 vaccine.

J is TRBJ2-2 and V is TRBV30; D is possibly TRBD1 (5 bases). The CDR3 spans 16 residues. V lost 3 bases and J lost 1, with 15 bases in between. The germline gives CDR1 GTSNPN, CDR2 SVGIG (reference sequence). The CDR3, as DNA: TGTGCCTGGAGGTCGGGCAGGGCACTGAACACCGGGGAGCTGTTTTTT. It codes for CAWRSGRALNTGELFF. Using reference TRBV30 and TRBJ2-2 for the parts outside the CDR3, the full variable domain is SQTIHQWPATLVQPVGSPLSLECTVEGTSNPNLYWYRQAAGRGLQLLFYSVGIGQISSEVPQNLSASRPQDRQFILSSKKLLLSDSGFYLCAWRSGRALNTGELFFGEGSRLTVL.

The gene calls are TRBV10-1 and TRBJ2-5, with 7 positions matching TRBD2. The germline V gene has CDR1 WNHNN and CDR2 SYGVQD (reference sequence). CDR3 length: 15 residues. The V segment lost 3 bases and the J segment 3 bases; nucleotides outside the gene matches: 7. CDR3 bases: TGCGCCAGCAGTGAAGCGGGGATAGCGGAAGAGACCCAGTACTTC. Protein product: CASSEAGIAEETQYF.

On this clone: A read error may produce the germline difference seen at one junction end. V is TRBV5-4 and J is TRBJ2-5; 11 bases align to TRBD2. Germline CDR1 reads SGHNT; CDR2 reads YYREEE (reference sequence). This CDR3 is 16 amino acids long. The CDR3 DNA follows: TGTGCCAGCACCCCAGGGGGGGCTAGCGGGGGGATTTTATGGAACTTC. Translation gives CASTPGGASGGILWNF.

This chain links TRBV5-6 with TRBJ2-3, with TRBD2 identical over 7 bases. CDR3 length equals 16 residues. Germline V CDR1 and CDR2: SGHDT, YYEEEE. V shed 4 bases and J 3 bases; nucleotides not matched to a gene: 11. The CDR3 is CASSPRTSGKTDTQYF. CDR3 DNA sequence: TGTGCCAGCAGCCCCCGGACTAGTGGGAAAACAGATACGCAGTATTTT.

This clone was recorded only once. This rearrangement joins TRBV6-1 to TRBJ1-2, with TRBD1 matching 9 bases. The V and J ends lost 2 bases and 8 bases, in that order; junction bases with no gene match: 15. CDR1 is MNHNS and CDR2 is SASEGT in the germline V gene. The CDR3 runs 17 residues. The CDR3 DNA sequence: TGTGCCAGCAGTGAACCCGACGGGAGGGACAGGGTACACGGCTACACCTTC. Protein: CASSEPDGRDRVHGYTF.

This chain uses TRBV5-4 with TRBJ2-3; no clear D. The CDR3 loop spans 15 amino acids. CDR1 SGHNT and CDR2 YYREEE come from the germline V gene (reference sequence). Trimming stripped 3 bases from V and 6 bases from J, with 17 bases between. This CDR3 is CASSSDLVTSDTQYF. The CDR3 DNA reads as TGTGCCAGCAGCTCCGACCTGGTAACTTCGGATACGCAGTATTTT.

The CDR3 DNA reads TGTGCCACCAGCAGGGGACGGGACACCCACAATGAGCAGTTCTTC. Translated, it gives CATSRGRDTHNEQFF. The V and J genes are TRBV15 and TRBJ2-1; D may be TRBD1 (6 bases). The germline CDR1 and CDR2 sequences are LNHNV and YYDKDF (reference sequence). Between the trimmed V and J ends, which lost 3 bases and 5 bases, there was a span of 14 bases. The CDR3 loop spans 15 amino acids.

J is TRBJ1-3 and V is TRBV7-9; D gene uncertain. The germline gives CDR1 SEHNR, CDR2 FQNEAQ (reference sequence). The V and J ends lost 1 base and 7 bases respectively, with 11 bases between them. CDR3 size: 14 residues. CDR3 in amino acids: CASSLGTDRNTIYF. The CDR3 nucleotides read TGTGCCAGCAGCTTAGGAACTGACCGTAACACCATATATTTT. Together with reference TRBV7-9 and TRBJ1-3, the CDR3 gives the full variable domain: DTGVSQNPRHKITKRGQNVTFRCDPISEHNRLYWYRQTLGQGPEFLTYFQNEAQLEKSRLLSDRFSAERPKGSFSTLEIQRTEQGDSAMYLCASSLGTDRNTIYFGEGSWLTVV.

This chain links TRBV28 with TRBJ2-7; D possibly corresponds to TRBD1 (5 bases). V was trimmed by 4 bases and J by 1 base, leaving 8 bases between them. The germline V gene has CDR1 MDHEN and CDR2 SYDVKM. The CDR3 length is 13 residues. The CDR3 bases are TGTGCCAGCAGTTGGGGCGCGTCCTACGAGCAGTACGTC. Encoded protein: CASSWGASYEQYV.

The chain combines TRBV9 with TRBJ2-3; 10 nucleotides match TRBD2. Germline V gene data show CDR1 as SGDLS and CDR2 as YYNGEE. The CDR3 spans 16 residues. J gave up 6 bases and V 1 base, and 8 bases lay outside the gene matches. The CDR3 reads CASSVLSSGGRDTQYF. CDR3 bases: TGTGCCAGCAGCGTATTATCTAGCGGGGGCAGGGATACGCAGTATTTT.

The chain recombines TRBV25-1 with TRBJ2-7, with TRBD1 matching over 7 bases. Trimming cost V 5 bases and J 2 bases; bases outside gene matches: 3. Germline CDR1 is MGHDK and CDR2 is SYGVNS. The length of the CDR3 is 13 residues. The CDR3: CASSQGGAYEQYV. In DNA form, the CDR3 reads TGTGCCAGCAGTCAAGGGGGCGCCTACGAGCAGTACGTC.

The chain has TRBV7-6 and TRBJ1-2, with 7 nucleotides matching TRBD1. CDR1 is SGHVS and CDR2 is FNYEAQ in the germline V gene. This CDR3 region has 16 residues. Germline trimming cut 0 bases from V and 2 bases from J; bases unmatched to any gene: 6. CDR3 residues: CASSLAAEGGNYGYTF. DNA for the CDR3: TGTGCCAGCAGCTTAGCGGCGGAAGGGGGCAACTATGGCTACACCTTC. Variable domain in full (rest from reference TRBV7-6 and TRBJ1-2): GAGVSQSPRYKVTKRGQDVALRCDPISGHVSLYWYRQALGQGPEFLTYFNYEAQQDKSGLPNDRFSAERPEGSISTLTIQRTEQRDSAMYRCASSLAAEGGNYGYTFGSGTRLTVV.

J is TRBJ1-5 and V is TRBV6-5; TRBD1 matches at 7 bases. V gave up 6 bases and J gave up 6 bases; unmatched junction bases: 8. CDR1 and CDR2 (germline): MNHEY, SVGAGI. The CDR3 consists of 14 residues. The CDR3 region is CASSPDRESQPQHF. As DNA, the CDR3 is TGTGCCAGCAGCCCCGACAGGGAGAGTCAGCCCCAGCATTTT.

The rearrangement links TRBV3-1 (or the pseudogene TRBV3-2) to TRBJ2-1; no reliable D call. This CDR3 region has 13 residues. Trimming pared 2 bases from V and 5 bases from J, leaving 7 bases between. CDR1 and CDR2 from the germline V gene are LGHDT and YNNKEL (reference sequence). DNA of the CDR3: TGTGCCAGCAGCCAACTACAGAACAATGAGCAGTTCTTC. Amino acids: CASSQLQNNEQFF.

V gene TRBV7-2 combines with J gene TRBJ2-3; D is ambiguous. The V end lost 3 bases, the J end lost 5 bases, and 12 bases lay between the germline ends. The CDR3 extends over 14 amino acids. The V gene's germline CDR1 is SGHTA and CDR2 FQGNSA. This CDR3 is CASSLQTSEDTQYF. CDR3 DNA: TGTGCCAGCAGCTTGCAGACTTCTGAAGATACGCAGTATTTT.

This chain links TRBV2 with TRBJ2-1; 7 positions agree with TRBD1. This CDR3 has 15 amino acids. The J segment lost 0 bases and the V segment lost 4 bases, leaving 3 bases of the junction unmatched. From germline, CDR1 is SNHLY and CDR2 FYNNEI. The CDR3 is CASSGDSSSYNEQFF. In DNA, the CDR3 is TGTGCCAGCAGTGGGGACAGTAGCTCCTACAATGAGCAGTTCTTC.

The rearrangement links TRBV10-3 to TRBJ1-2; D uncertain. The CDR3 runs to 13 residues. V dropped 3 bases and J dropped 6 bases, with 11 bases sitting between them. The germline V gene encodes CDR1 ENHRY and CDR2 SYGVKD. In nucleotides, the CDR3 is TGTGCCATCAGTGAACTCAACCCCAATGGCTACACCTTC. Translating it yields CAISELNPNGYTF.

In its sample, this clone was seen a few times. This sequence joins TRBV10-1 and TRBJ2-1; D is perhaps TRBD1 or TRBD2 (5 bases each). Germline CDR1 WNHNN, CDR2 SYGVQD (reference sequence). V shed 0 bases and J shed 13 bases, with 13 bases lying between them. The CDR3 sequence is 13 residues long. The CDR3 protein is CASSESTPGTQFF. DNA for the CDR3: TGCGCCAGCAGTGAGTCGACCCCGGGGACCCAGTTCTTC.

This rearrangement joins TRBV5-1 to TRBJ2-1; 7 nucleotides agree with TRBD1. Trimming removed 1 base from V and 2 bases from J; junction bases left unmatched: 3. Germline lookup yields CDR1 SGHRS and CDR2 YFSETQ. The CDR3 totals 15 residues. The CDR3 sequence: CASSLRGQPYNEQFF. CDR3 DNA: TGCGCCAGCAGCTTGAGGGGACAGCCCTACAATGAGCAGTTCTTC.

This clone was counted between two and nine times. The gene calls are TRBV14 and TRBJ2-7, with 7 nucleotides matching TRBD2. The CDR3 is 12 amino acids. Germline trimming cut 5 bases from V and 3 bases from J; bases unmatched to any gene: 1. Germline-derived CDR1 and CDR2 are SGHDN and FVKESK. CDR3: CASSTSDYEQYV. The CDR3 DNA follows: TGTGCCAGCAGCACTAGCGACTACGAGCAGTACGTC.

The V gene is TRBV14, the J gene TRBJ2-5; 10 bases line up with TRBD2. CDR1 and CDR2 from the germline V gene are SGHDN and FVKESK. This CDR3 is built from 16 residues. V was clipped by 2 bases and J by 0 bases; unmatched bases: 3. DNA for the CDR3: TGTGCCAGCAGCCAACTAGCGGGGGCGTACCAAGAGACCCAGTACTTC. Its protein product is CASSQLAGAYQETQYF.

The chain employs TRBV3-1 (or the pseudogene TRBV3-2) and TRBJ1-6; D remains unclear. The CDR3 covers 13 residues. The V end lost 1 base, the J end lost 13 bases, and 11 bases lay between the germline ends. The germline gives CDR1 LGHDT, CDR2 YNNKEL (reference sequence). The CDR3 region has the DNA TGTGCCAGCAGCCAAGCCCAAACCCCCCCCCTCCACTTT. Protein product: CASSQAQTPPLHF.

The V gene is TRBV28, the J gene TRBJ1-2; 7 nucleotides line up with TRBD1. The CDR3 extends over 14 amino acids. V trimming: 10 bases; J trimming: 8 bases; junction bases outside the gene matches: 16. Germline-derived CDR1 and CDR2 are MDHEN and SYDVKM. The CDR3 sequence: CATGYRGIFLGYTF. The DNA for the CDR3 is TGTGCCACCGGATACAGGGGTATTTTTTTGGGCTACACCTTC.

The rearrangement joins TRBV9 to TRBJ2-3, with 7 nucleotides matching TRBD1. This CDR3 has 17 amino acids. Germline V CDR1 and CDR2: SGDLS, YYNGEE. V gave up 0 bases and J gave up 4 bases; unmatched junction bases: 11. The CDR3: CASSVEGAGRGADTQYF. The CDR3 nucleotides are TGTGCCAGCAGCGTAGAGGGGGCGGGCAGGGGTGCAGATACGCAGTATTTT.

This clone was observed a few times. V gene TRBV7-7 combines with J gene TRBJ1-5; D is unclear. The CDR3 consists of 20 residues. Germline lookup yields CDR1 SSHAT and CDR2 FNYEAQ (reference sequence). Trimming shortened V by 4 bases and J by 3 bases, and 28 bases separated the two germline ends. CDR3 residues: CASSSRRRLVPGYDNQPQHF. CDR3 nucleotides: TGTGCCAGCAGCTCCCGACGTCGGCTCGTCCCAGGTTACGACAATCAGCCCCAGCATTTT.

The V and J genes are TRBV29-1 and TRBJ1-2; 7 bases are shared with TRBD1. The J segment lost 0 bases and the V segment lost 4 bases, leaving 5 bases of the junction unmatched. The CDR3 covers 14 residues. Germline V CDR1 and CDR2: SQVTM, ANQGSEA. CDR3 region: CSVALTGSNYGYTF. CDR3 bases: TGCAGCGTTGCGTTGACAGGGTCTAACTATGGCTACACCTTC.

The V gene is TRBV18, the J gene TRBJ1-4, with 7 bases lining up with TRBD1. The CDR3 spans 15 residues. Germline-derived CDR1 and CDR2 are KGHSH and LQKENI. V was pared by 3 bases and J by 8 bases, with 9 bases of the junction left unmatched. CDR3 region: CASSPLRGQVEKLFF. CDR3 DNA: TGTGCCAGCTCACCTTTGCGAGGACAGGTGGAAAAACTGTTTTTT.

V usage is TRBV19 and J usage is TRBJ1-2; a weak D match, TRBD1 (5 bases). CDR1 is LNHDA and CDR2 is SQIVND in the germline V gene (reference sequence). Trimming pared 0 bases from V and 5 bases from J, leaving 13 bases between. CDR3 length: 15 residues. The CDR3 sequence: CASSIDLPGLYGYTF. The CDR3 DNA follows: TGTGCCAGTAGTATAGATCTTCCAGGGTTATATGGCTACACCTTC.

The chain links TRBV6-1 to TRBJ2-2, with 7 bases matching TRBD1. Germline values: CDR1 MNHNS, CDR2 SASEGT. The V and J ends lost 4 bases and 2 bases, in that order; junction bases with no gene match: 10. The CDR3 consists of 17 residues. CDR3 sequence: CASSGGQGEFNTGELFF. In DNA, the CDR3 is TGTGCCAGCAGTGGGGGGCAGGGGGAATTTAACACCGGGGAGCTGTTTTTT.

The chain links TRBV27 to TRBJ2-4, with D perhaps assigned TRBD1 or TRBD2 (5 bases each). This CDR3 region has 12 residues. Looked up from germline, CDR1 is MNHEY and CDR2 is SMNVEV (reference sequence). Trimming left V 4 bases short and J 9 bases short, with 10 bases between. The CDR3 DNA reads TGTGCCAGCAGTTACCCTGGGGGCATTCAGTACTTC. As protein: CASSYPGGIQYF.

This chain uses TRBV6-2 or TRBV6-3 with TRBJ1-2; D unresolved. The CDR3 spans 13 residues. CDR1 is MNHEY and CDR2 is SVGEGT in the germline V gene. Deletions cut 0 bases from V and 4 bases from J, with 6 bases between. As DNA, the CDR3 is TGTGCCAGCAGTTACTCAGGCCTCTATGGCTACACCTTC. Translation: CASSYSGLYGYTF.

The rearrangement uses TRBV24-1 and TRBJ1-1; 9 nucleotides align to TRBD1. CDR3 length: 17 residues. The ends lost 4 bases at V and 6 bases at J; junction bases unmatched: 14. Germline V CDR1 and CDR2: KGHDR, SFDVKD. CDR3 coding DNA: TGTGCCACCAGTGACTACAAAAACAGGGGGCTTTACTCTGAAGCTTTCTTT. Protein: CATSDYKNRGLYSEAFF.